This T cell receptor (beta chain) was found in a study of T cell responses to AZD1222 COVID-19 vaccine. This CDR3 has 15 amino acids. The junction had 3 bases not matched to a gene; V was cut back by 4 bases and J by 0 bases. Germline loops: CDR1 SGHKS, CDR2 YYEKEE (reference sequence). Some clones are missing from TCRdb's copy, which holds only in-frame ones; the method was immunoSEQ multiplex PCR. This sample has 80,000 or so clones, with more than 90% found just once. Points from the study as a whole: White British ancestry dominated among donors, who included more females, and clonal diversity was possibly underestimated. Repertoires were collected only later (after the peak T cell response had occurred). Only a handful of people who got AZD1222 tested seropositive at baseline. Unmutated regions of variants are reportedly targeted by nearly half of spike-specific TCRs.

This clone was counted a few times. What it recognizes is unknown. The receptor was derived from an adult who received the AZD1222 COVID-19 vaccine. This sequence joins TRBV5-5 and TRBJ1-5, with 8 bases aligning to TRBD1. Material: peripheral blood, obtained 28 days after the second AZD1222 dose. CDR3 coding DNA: TGTGCCAGCAGCCTCACAGGGGGTAGCAATCAGCCCCAGCATTTT. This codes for CASSLTGGSNQPQHF.